This T cell receptor (beta chain) is from a study of Ad26.COV2.S vaccination and SARS-CoV-2 variants. Stated treatment: around 19 received Ad26.COV2.S at low or high dose, single or two shots; roughly five received placebo; per-sample allocation not given. Sampling was performed 63 days after the first vaccine or placebo injection. TCRdb's table, derived via immunoSEQ multiplex PCR, lists solely in-frame clones and lacks some. This table holds about 400,000 clones, 83% found once. CDR3 length: 18 residues. V shed 4 bases, J shed 2 bases, and the junction held 11 bases outside the gene matches. Germline CDR1 LGHDT, CDR2 YNNKEL (reference sequence).

The chain combines TRBV3-1 (or the pseudogene TRBV3-2) with TRBJ2-7, with TRBD2 matching 13 bases. The sample consisted of peripheral blood, taken in a trial of Ad26.COV2.S vaccine versus placebo. This TCR was sampled from a person aged 18-60 years who received the Ad26.COV2.S COVID-19 vaccine or a placebo. CDR3 region: CASSPWTSGRGLAYEQYF. For the CDR3, the DNA is TGTGCCAGCAGCCCCTGGACTAGCGGGAGAGGGTTGGCCTACGAGCAGTACTTC.